A single sample gave rise to the 26 T cell receptor beta chains below, sequenced in a study of blood T cell repertoires in COVID-19. Profiling relied on immunoSEQ multiplex PCR, and the TCRdb table lists in-frame clones only, not all of them. Of 400,000 or so clones listed, around 87% are singletons. Material for sequencing was PBMCs or T cells enriched from blood (not recorded which). Receptor source: a man aged 40-49 years in a cohort exposed to, infected with or recovered from COVID-19 (not recorded which).

This clone appeared a few times. The J gene is TRBJ1-2, the V gene TRBV30; 7 positions match TRBD1. Trimming cost V 1 base and J 8 bases; bases outside gene matches: 7. The germline V gene has CDR1 GTSNPN and CDR2 SVGIG (reference sequence). The CDR3 runs 13 residues. This chain's CDR3 is CAWSAGGRRGYTF. CDR3 in DNA: TGTGCCTGGAGTGCAGGGGGACGGAGAGGCTACACCTTC.

The chain combines TRBV9 with TRBJ2-1; the D gene is possibly TRBD2 (5 bases). V gave up 5 bases and J gave up 0 bases, with 12 bases separating them. From germline, CDR1 is SGDLS and CDR2 YYNGEE. The CDR3 has 15 amino acids. CDR3 sequence: CASSPRLASYNEQFF. The CDR3 DNA reads TGTGCCAGCAGTCCTCGCCTAGCCTCCTACAATGAGCAGTTCTTC.

Note on this clone: The same CDR3 is also encoded by other DNA sequences in this sample. The chain carries TRBV7-9 and TRBJ1-2; perhaps TRBD1 as D (5 bases). The V end was cut by 5 bases, the J end by 2 bases, with 9 bases between. CDR3 length: 13 residues. Germline-derived CDR1 and CDR2 are SEHNR and FQNEAQ (reference sequence). The CDR3 loop reads CASSLQENYGYTF. CDR3 sequence (DNA): TGTGCCAGCAGCCTACAGGAGAACTATGGCTACACCTTC.

The genes are TRBV3-1 (or the pseudogene TRBV3-2) and TRBJ1-1; 9 bases align to TRBD1. The germline gives CDR1 LGHDT, CDR2 YNNKEL (reference sequence). This CDR3 spans 13 amino acids. V shed 4 bases, J shed 10 bases, and the junction held 7 bases outside the gene matches. Here the CDR3 reads CASSPSRQGGAFF. In DNA, the CDR3 is TGTGCCAGCAGCCCCAGTCGACAGGGGGGAGCTTTCTTT.

For this clone: This sample includes further DNA sequences coding for the same CDR3. The rearrangement uses TRBV9 and TRBJ2-7; perhaps TRBD2 as D (5 bases). This CDR3 region has 15 residues. Deletions cut 0 bases from V and 0 bases from J, with 10 bases between. Germline V gives CDR1 SGDLS, CDR2 YYNGEE. The CDR3 region has the DNA TGTGCCAGCAGCGTAGGGACGGGAAGCTCCTACGAGCAGTACTTC. Translated: CASSVGTGSSYEQYF. The variable domain in full, completed from reference TRBV9 and TRBJ2-7, reads DSGVTQTPKHLITATGQRVTLRCSPRSGDLSVYWYQQSLDQGLQFLIQYYNGEERAKGNILERFSAQQFPDLHSELNLSSLELGDSALYFCASSVGTGSSYEQYFGPGTRLTVT.

This rearrangement joins TRBV28 to TRBJ1-5, with a tentative D call TRBD1 (6 bases). The germline V and J ends were trimmed by 2 bases and 7 bases, with 12 bases remaining between them. The CDR3 sequence is 14 residues long. Germline V gives CDR1 MDHEN, CDR2 SYDVKM. The CDR3 nucleotides are TGTGCCAGCAGTTTAGCAGGGGCAGGACAGCCCCAGCATTTT. As protein: CASSLAGAGQPQHF. Full variable domain (outside the CDR3, taken from reference TRBV28 and TRBJ1-5): DVKVTQSSRYLVKRTGEKVFLECVQDMDHENMFWYRQDPGLGLRLIYFSYDVKMKEKGDIPEGYSVSREKKERFSLILESASTNQTSMYLCASSLAGAGQPQHFGDGTRLSIL.

This clone turned up a few times. The chain joins TRBV5-3 to TRBJ2-2; 12 bases line up with TRBD1. TRBV5-3 is annotated as an ORF whose role is uncertain. After removal of 2 bases from V and 4 bases from J, the junction contained 6 bases not matched to a gene. CDR3 length: 17 amino acids. The CDR3 here is CARSFGTGGWGTGELFF. The CDR3 DNA sequence: TGTGCCAGAAGCTTTGGGACAGGGGGCTGGGGCACCGGGGAGCTGTTTTTT.

This chain links TRBV6-2 or TRBV6-3 with TRBJ1-1, with 10 bases lining up with TRBD1. V lost 2 bases and J lost 8; bases outside the gene matches: 8. The CDR3 is 15 amino acids. Germline V CDR1 and CDR2: MNHEY, SVGEGT. For the CDR3, the DNA is TGTGCCAGCAGTTACCAACGACAGGGGGCGGGCGAAGCTTTCTTT. Translating gives CASSYQRQGAGEAFF.

The chain is built from TRBV11-2 and TRBJ2-1, with D perhaps matching TRBD1 (5 bases). The CDR3 runs to 14 residues. The ends were cut back, 1 base at V and 4 bases at J, with 8 bases in the middle. Germline-derived CDR1 and CDR2 are SGHAT and FQNNGV. The CDR3 sequence is CASSLVTVYNEQFF. DNA for the CDR3: TGTGCCAGCAGCTTAGTGACAGTTTACAATGAGCAGTTCTTC.

This rearrangement joins TRBV6-5 to TRBJ2-3; 7 bases match TRBD1. Germline V gives CDR1 MNHEY, CDR2 SVGAGI. The CDR3 is 14 residues long. V lost 6 bases, J lost 3 bases, and 6 bases stayed unmatched. CDR3 protein: CASRDRERTDTQYF. CDR3 coding DNA: TGTGCCAGCAGAGACAGGGAAAGGACAGATACGCAGTATTTT.

The V gene is TRBV5-6, the J gene TRBJ1-2, with 7 bases lining up with TRBD1. The CDR3 runs 14 residues. The ends lost 1 base at V and 2 bases at J; junction bases unmatched: 2. The germline gives CDR1 SGHDT, CDR2 YYEEEE. The CDR3 bases are TGTGCCAGCAGCTTGACAGGGGTAAACTATGGCTACACCTTC. Translating it yields CASSLTGVNYGYTF.

The V call is TRBV3-1 (or the pseudogene TRBV3-2), the J call TRBJ1-5; possibly TRBD1 for D (6 bases). The V end was cut by 5 bases, the J end by 4 bases, with 6 bases between. Germline V lookup: CDR1 LGHDT, CDR2 YNNKEL (reference sequence). The CDR3 is 12 residues long. The DNA of the CDR3 is TGTGCCAGCAGCGGACAGAATCAGCCCCAGCATTTT. As protein: CASSGQNQPQHF.

The chain employs TRBV25-1 and TRBJ2-1; 10 nucleotides line up with TRBD1. Germline V lookup: CDR1 MGHDK, CDR2 SYGVNS. The trim removed 6 bases at V and 9 bases at J, leaving 14 bases unmatched. The CDR3 consists of 16 residues. CDR3 sequence (DNA): TGTGCCAGCAGAGCACCCCCGGGACAGGGGTCGGGTGAGCAGTTCTTC. This translates into CASRAPPGQGSGEQFF. Variable domain in full (rest from reference TRBV25-1 and TRBJ2-1): EADIYQTPRYLVIGTGKKITLECSQTMGHDKMYWYQQDPGMELHLIHYSYGVNSTEKGDLSSESTVSRIRTEHFPLTLESARPSHTSQYLCASRAPPGQGSGEQFFGPGTRLTVL.

This chain uses TRBV5-1 with TRBJ1-1, with a possible D match to TRBD1 (5 bases). Germline CDR1 SGHRS, CDR2 YFSETQ. Trimming stripped 3 bases from V and 1 base from J, with 10 bases between. The CDR3 length is 14 residues. The CDR3 nucleotides read TGCGCCAGCAGCTCCGGGGGAGGGAACACTGAAGCTTTCTTT. It codes for CASSSGGGNTEAFF.

The V and J genes are TRBV2 and TRBJ2-2; 8 bases are a match to TRBD1. Germline CDR1 and CDR2: SNHLY and FYNNEI. Trimming at V came to 6 bases and at J to 7 bases, leaving 10 bases not matched to a gene. This CDR3 has 15 amino acids. The CDR3 bases are TGTGCCAGCAGCGTAAGGACAGGGCAGAACGGGGAGCTGTTTTTT. Translating gives CASSVRTGQNGELFF.

This chain connects TRBV7-8 to TRBJ2-3, with 13 bases fitting TRBD2. The CDR3 runs to 15 residues. CDR1 is SGHVS and CDR2 is FQNEAQ in the germline V gene. V dropped 11 bases and J dropped 3; count of bases not matched to a gene: 8. CDR3 DNA: TGTGCCGGAGGGACTAGCGGGGATTGGACAGATACGCAGTATTTT. Protein product: CAGGTSGDWTDTQYF.

This clone was seen only a few times. This sequence joins TRBV6-2 or TRBV6-3 and TRBJ2-1; 12 nucleotides match TRBD2. CDR1 is MNHEY and CDR2 is SVGEGT in the germline V gene. V lost 5 bases and J lost 8; bases outside the gene matches: 7. The CDR3 is 15 residues long. In DNA form, the CDR3 reads TGTGCCAGCAGTCCCGGACTAGCGGGATCCGATGAGCAGTTCTTC. Translated: CASSPGLAGSDEQFF.

The gene calls are TRBV7-9 and TRBJ1-2, with D unresolved. Germline CDR1 is SEHNR and CDR2 is FQNEAQ (reference sequence). This CDR3 contains 16 residues. The germline V and J ends were trimmed by 7 bases and 3 bases, with 21 bases remaining between them. The CDR3 is CASTRTIGTVDYGYTF. CDR3 bases: TGTGCCAGCACGCGAACCATTGGTACAGTTGACTATGGCTACACCTTC.

J is TRBJ1-4 and V is TRBV27, with 9 bases lining up with TRBD1. The trim removed 1 base at V and 9 bases at J, leaving 9 bases unmatched. This CDR3 contains 16 residues. CDR1 is MNHEY, CDR2 SMNVEV, per germline (reference sequence). CDR3 sequence (DNA): TGTGCCAGCAGTTTATTGGGGACAGGGATTGGAAAAAAACTGTTTTTT. Translating gives CASSLLGTGIGKKLFF.

This sequence joins TRBV19 and TRBJ1-2; D not certain. CDR3 length: 11 residues. V was pared by 3 bases and J by 4 bases, with 3 bases between. The V gene's germline CDR1 is LNHDA and CDR2 SQIVND (reference sequence). The chain's CDR3 is CASSIGYGYTF. The CDR3 DNA is TGTGCCAGTAGTATCGGCTATGGCTACACCTTC.

Only one count was recorded for this clone. The chain links TRBV3-1 (or the pseudogene TRBV3-2) to TRBJ2-2, with D perhaps TRBD2 (5 bases). Trimming removed 1 base from V and 7 bases from J, with 13 bases in between. Germline V lookup: CDR1 LGHDT, CDR2 YNNKEL (reference sequence). The CDR3 is made up of 15 amino acids. In DNA form, the CDR3 reads TGTGCCAGCAGCCAAGTCCCTAGCCTGGACGGGGAGCTGTTTTTT. Protein: CASSQVPSLDGELFF.

The rearrangement links TRBV6-5 to TRBJ2-7, with 11 bases identical to TRBD2. V lost 10 bases and J lost 6; bases outside the gene matches: 8. The CDR3 sequence is 13 residues long. Per germline, CDR1 MNHEY and CDR2 SVGAGI. CDR3 nucleotides: TGTGCCACCCAGATAGCGGGAGGGCGCGAGCAGTACTTC. It translates to CATQIAGGREQYF.

In its sample, this clone was seen once. CDR3 sequence reads: CASSAGGGTGELFF. DNA for the CDR3: TGTGCCAGTAGTGCGGGGGGCGGCACCGGGGAGCTGTTTTTT. This chain uses TRBV19 with TRBJ2-2, with 8 bases fitting TRBD2. Germline V gene data show CDR1 as LNHDA and CDR2 as SQIVND (reference sequence). CDR3 size: 14 residues. J gave up 4 bases and V 5 bases, and 3 bases lay outside the gene matches. The variable domain in full, completed from reference TRBV19 and TRBJ2-2, reads DGGITQSPKYLFRKEGQNVTLSCEQNLNHDAMYWYRQDPGQGLRLIYYSQIVNDFQKGDIAEGYSVSREKKESFPLTVTSAQKNPTAFYLCASSAGGGTGELFFGEGSRLTVL.

This clone was found once. This chain joins TRBV6-5 and TRBJ1-5; 8 nucleotides align to TRBD1. Per the germline V gene, CDR1 is MNHEY and CDR2 is SVGAGI. CDR3 length: 14 residues. V was clipped by 6 bases and J by 3 bases; unmatched bases: 4. The CDR3 reads CASRPTGDNQPQHF. In DNA, the CDR3 is TGTGCCAGCAGGCCGACAGGGGACAATCAGCCCCAGCATTTT.

The chain combines TRBV27 with TRBJ2-5, with D possibly being TRBD2 (5 bases). Per germline, CDR1 MNHEY and CDR2 SMNVEV (reference sequence). The CDR3 runs 14 residues. V was cut by 2 bases and J by 5 bases, with 12 bases left in between. CDR3 protein: CASSLRRGWETQYF. CDR3 nucleotide sequence: TGTGCCAGCAGTTTACGACGGGGTTGGGAGACCCAGTACTTC.

The rearrangement joins TRBV6-5 to TRBJ2-7, with TRBD2 matching 7 bases. With 8 bases clipped from V and 5 bases from J, the junction kept 9 bases outside the gene matches. The CDR3 extends over 13 amino acids. CDR1 and CDR2 (germline): MNHEY, SVGAGI. The CDR3 DNA sequence: TGTGCCAGCGTGGCGGGAGCAGCCCACGAGCAGTACTTC. This encodes CASVAGAAHEQYF.